This is a list of T cell receptor beta chains from one sample in a study of beta chain features in type 1 diabetes. TCRdb keeps only in-frame clones here, not all; method: immunoSEQ multiplex PCR. The table shows about 350,000 clones, with around 20% occurring only once. Sequences were obtained from naive CD4+ T cells from blood. These receptors were taken from a woman aged 18-30 years in good health. Each CDR3 is given with its conserved first and last residue. Fields, in order: V gene, clone size, J gene, D gene, CDR3 protein, CDR3 DNA. A D gene is named only where the DNA matches it firmly. Clone size appears in some rows only: once, few, many, or a class for an expanded clone.

V gene: TRBV7-9
clone size: few
J gene: TRBJ2-1
D gene: -
CDR3 protein: CASSLIRYYNEQFF
CDR3 DNA: TGTGCCAGCAGCTTAATACGCTACTACAATGAGCAGTTCTTC

V gene: TRBV7-2
clone size: -
J gene: TRBJ2-3
D gene: TRBD2
CDR3 protein: CASSPGTSGATQYF
CDR3 DNA: TGTGCCAGCAGCCCCGGGACTAGCGGGGCAACGCAGTATTTT

V gene: TRBV5-6
clone size: few
J gene: TRBJ1-2
D gene: -
CDR3 protein: CASSLEGGNYGYTF
CDR3 DNA: TGTGCCAGCAGCTTGGAAGGGGGTAACTATGGCTACACCTTC

V gene: TRBV6-5
clone size: -
J gene: TRBJ2-1
D gene: -
CDR3 protein: CASSATRHNEQFF
CDR3 DNA: TGTGCCAGCAGTGCAACTCGCCACAATGAGCAGTTCTTC

V gene: TRBV6-6
clone size: few
J gene: TRBJ2-1
D gene: -
CDR3 protein: CASSYGETYNEQFF
CDR3 DNA: TGTGCCAGCAGTTACGGGGAGACCTACAATGAGCAGTTCTTC

V gene: TRBV30
clone size: few
J gene: TRBJ1-1
D gene: -
CDR3 protein: CAWSPGGSTEAFF
CDR3 DNA: TGTGCCTGGAGTCCGGGGGGGAGCACTGAAGCTTTCTTT

V gene: TRBV30
clone size: few
J gene: TRBJ2-7
D gene: TRBD2
CDR3 protein: CAWRDTSGGLYEQYF
CDR3 DNA: TGTGCCTGGAGGGATACTAGCGGGGGGCTTTACGAGCAGTACTTC

V gene: TRBV11-3
clone size: few
J gene: TRBJ2-1
D gene: -
CDR3 protein: CASSLTYEQFF
CDR3 DNA: TGTGCCAGCAGCCTAACGTATGAGCAGTTCTTC

V gene: TRBV5-1
clone size: few
J gene: TRBJ2-2
D gene: TRBD1
CDR3 protein: CASSWDRPNTGELFF
CDR3 DNA: TGCGCCAGCAGCTGGGACAGGCCGAACACCGGGGAGCTGTTTTTT

V gene: TRBV20-1
clone size: -
J gene: TRBJ2-7
D gene: -
CDR3 protein: CSVPGKNEQYF
CDR3 DNA: TGCAGTGTTCCGGGAAAGAACGAGCAGTACTTC

V gene: TRBV27
clone size: few
J gene: TRBJ1-2
D gene: -
CDR3 protein: CASSLGRPLNYGYTF
CDR3 DNA: TGTGCCAGCAGTTTAGGCAGGCCCCTTAACTATGGCTACACCTTC

V gene: TRBV2
clone size: -
J gene: TRBJ2-5
D gene: TRBD2
CDR3 protein: CASAGEETQYF
CDR3 DNA: TGTGCCAGCGCGGGAGAAGAGACCCAGTACTTC

V gene: TRBV25-1
clone size: few
J gene: TRBJ1-5
D gene: -
CDR3 protein: CASSAADYQPQHF
CDR3 DNA: TGTGCCAGCAGTGCGGCAGACTATCAGCCCCAGCATTTT

V gene: TRBV15
clone size: -
J gene: TRBJ1-1
D gene: TRBD1
CDR3 protein: CATSRPGQPTNTEAFF
CDR3 DNA: TGTGCCACCAGCAGACCGGGACAGCCAACAAACACTGAAGCTTTCTTT

V gene: TRBV11-2
clone size: once
J gene: TRBJ1-2
D gene: TRBD1
CDR3 protein: CASRGIGRDSNYGYTF
CDR3 DNA: TGTGCCAGCAGAGGAATAGGCCGGGACAGTAACTATGGCTACACCTTC

V gene: TRBV19
clone size: -
J gene: TRBJ2-5
D gene: -
CDR3 protein: CASGDRYQETQYF
CDR3 DNA: TGTGCCAGTGGTGACAGGTACCAAGAGACCCAGTACTTC